This T cell receptor (beta chain) appears in the sequencing data of a study of molecular identifiers for immune sequencing clone quantification. Study-wide background: Within a replicate experiment, RNA obtained from either roughly 20,000 or 100,000 naive CD8 cells was divided into five aliquots, and four of those aliquots were then sequenced. Whole-study findings and limits: Highly expanded clone sizes could be underestimated through barcode sharing by identical TCR molecules. Clones of above 20 RNA copies carried over 99% of effector molecules; in naive cells they carried under 1%.

CDR3 size: 12 residues. The V end lost 3 bases, the J end lost 8 bases, and 10 bases lay between the germline ends. Ten or more counts support this clonotype. Its antigen is not identified. Bulk libraries came from a prior protocol with listed TCR primers. TCRdb reanalysed the PCR reads using MiXCR and keeps one entry per CDR3 protein. The sample carries 70,000 to 95,000 distinct CDR3 sequences, around 20% recorded once. This sequence joins TRBV12-3 or TRBV12-4 and TRBJ1-1; the D is unclear. This clonotype was obtained from a human donor in good health. Some libraries in this study had Jurkat cell RNA spiked in. The sequencing input was naive CD8+ T cells from blood, with Jurkat cell RNA spiked in. Sample subset: FACS-sorted CD8+CD4-CCR7+CD45RA+ naive T cells. The CDR3 here is CASSFIFREAFF. The DNA of the CDR3 is TGTGCCAGCAGTTTTATTTTTAGGGAAGCTTTCTTT.